The present TCR beta chain was sequenced within a study of molecular identifiers for immune sequencing clone quantification. A CD8+CD4-CCR7+CD45RA+ gate was used to sort naive CD8 T cells. With regard to this clonotype: This likely comes from a read error, as the CDR3 has no conserved phenylalanine or tryptophan at its end.

Bulk TCR libraries were made with methods that had been previously described and with listed TCR primers. MiXCR, applied by TCRdb to the PCR reads, yields one record per CDR3 protein. Altogether approximately 90,000 distinct CDR3 sequences are present, about 21% being singletons, with the ten largest covering about 0.95%. The sample was naive CD8+ T cells from blood, with Jurkat cell RNA spiked in. Subset: FACS-sorted CD8+CD4-CCR7+CD45RA+ naive T cells. The receptor's source is a human donor in good health. Some libraries in this study had Jurkat cell RNA spiked in.

The chain's CDR3 is CASSPGQGPYEQYY. The CDR3 DNA sequence: TGTGCCAGCAGCCCGGGACAGGGACCCTACGAGCAGTACTAC. The chain couples TRBV11-2 to TRBJ2-7, with 9 bases that match TRBD1. V gave up 5 bases and J gave up 2 bases; unmatched junction bases: 4. Germline lookup yields CDR1 SGHAT and CDR2 FQNNGV. The CDR3 runs to 14 residues.